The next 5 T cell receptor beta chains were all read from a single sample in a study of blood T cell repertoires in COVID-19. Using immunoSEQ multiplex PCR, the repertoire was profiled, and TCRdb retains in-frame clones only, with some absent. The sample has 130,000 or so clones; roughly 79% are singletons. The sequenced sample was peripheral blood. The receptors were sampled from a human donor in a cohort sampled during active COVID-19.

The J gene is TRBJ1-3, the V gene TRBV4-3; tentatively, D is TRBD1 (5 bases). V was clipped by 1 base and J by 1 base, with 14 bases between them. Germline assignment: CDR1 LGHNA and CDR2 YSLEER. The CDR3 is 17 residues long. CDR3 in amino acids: CASSQAIHQGSGNTIYF. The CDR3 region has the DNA TGCGCCAGCAGCCAAGCTATACATCAGGGTTCTGGAAACACCATATATTTT.

The CDR3 sequence: CASSTPGNGGTQYF. The DNA for the CDR3 is TGTGCCAGCAGCACGCCAGGGAACGGGGGTACGCAGTATTTT. J is TRBJ2-3 and V is TRBV28, with a tentative D call TRBD2 (6 bases). Germline loops: CDR1 MDHEN, CDR2 SYDVKM. The CDR3 runs to 14 residues. Deletions cut 6 bases from V and 8 bases from J, with 18 bases between.

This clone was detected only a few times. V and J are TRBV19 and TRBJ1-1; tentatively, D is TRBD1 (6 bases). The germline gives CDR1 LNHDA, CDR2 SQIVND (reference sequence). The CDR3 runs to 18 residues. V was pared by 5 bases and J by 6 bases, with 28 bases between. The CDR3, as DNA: TGTGCCAGTAGTGTCTCCCCAGGGGAGTCCTTTCTCCCCCCTGAAGCTTTCTTT. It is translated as CASSVSPGESFLPPEAFF.

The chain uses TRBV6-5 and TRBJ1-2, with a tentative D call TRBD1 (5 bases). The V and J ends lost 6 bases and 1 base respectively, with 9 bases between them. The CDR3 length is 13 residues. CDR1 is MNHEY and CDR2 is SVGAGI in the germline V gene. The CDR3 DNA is TGTGCCAGCAGACAGGCAAATAACTATGGCTACACCTTC. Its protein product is CASRQANNYGYTF.

The CDR3 reads CASSSLGQGKETQYF. CDR3 DNA sequence: TGTGCCAGCAGCAGCCTAGGCCAGGGAAAAGAGACCCAGTACTTC. The chain joins TRBV7-2 to TRBJ2-5, with D possibly matching TRBD1 (5 bases). Trimming left V 5 bases short and J 3 bases short, with 16 bases between. Looked up from germline, CDR1 is SGHTA and CDR2 is FQGNSA. CDR3 length: 15 amino acids.